Following are 3 T cell receptor beta chains from one sample sequenced in a study of blood T cell repertoires in COVID-19 (dated by TCRdb to about 2020). Preparation of the library involved the immunoSEQ multiplex PCR assay. TCRdb took over this immuneACCESS table, retaining in-frame rearrangements with V and J assigned. Such tables are incomplete; in checked studies, under half of the missing clones stem from an unresolved V gene, and the remainder is unexplained. Recorded for this sample are about 170,000 clones; 85% to 95% of them occurred a single time. The top ten clonotypes cover about 5% of the sample. Specimen: peripheral blood. These receptors were obtained from a woman between 50 and 59 years old with acute or convalescent COVID-19.

This chain joins TRBV11-3 and TRBJ1-5, with 8 bases matching TRBD1. Germline V gives CDR1 SGHNT, CDR2 YENEEA. V shed 7 bases and J 7 bases; nucleotides not matched to a gene: 9. The CDR3 runs 14 residues. The CDR3 region is CASTTTGDGQPQHF. In nucleotides, the CDR3 is TGTGCCAGCACCACGACAGGGGACGGGCAGCCCCAGCATTTT.

The CDR3 DNA reads as TGTGCCACCAGCAGAGATCACGGGAGGCAGTTCTTC. This translates into CATSRDHGRQFF. The J gene is TRBJ2-1, the V gene TRBV15, with a weak D call TRBD2 (6 bases). Germline-derived CDR1 and CDR2 are LNHNV and YYDKDF (reference sequence). This CDR3 contains 12 residues. Deletions cut 0 bases from V and 12 bases from J, with 9 bases between.

V gene TRBV6-5 combines with J gene TRBJ1-1; D uncertain. Trimming left V 8 bases short and J 3 bases short, with 19 bases between. The CDR3 spans 15 residues. CDR1 is MNHEY, CDR2 SVGAGI, per germline. The CDR3 DNA is TGTGCCAGCTCAACCTGGGCTTATGGATACACTGAAGCTTTCTTT. Its translation: CASSTWAYGYTEAFF.